The 4 T cell receptor beta chains given below trace back to one sample, sequenced in a study of blood T cells in healthy people across ages (dated by TCRdb to about 2015). The library came from 5' RACE. The sequencer was an Illumina HiSeq 2500. A second PCR of about 6 to 11 cycles was run with a J-beta primer mix and a sample-barcoded 5' primer. TCRdb reprocessed the public reads (quality trimming at Q25 with fastp, clone calling with MiXCR) and kept in-frame beta chains. All rows with the same CDR3 protein become a single entry with the most common DNA and genes. The sample table lists some 1.5 million distinct CDR3 sequences, 28% of them with a count of one. The leading ten clones occupy 7.7% of the sample. Sequenced sample: blood. These TCRs come from a woman aged 25 to 45 in good health.

The V gene is TRBV7-9, the J gene TRBJ1-5; TRBD1 matches at 9 bases. The CDR3 runs to 18 residues. V lost 5 bases to trimming and J lost 6 bases; unmatched junction nucleotides: 17. CDR1 SEHNR and CDR2 FQNEAQ come from the germline V gene (reference sequence). The CDR3 nucleotides are TGTGCCAGCAGCATGGGGACAGGGTCAACCAGGTCCTTTCAGCCCCAGCATTTT. Amino acid sequence: CASSMGTGSTRSFQPQHF.

This clonotype has only a few counts. J is TRBJ2-7 and V is TRBV3-1; D is undetermined. Between the trimmed V and J ends, which lost 4 bases and 0 bases, there was a span of 13 bases. Germline V lookup: CDR1 LGHDT, CDR2 YNNKEL (reference sequence). The CDR3 has 15 amino acids. CDR3 DNA sequence: TGTGCCAGCAGCCCGCTAAGGACGGACTCCTACGAGCAGTACTTC. Its protein is CASSPLRTDSYEQYF.

The chain employs TRBV20-1 and TRBJ1-1; D is uncertain. Germline CDR1 and CDR2: DFQATT and SNEGSKA (reference sequence). Trimming cost V 6 bases and J 8 bases, with 13 bases left between them. The CDR3 totals 11 residues. The DNA for the CDR3 is TGCAGTGCGGAGATACAACAGGAAGCTTTCTTT. Amino acids: CSAEIQQEAFF.

The chain uses TRBV18 and TRBJ2-5; TRBD1 is a possible D gene (6 bases). The J call may be mistaken, given a closer DNA end match to TRBJ2-7. CDR1 is KGHSH and CDR2 is LQKENI in the germline V gene. This CDR3 comprises 17 residues. In DNA form, the CDR3 reads TGTGCCAGCTCACCACCGGACAGAGTACGAGTTAAGGGCGAGCAGTACTTC. As protein: CASSPPDRVRVKGEQYF.